This TCR beta chain was obtained from a study of blood T cell repertoires in COVID-19. Study in general: Sites across the United States, Italy and Spain contributed samples from acute and convalescent COVID-19. The cDNA or gDNA used as material had been derived from T cells, B-cell-depleted T cells, or PBMCs.

Methods used by the authors: Quantification of nucleated cells was approximated via reference gene primer amplification. Profiling relied on immunoSEQ multiplex PCR, and the TCRdb table lists in-frame clones only, not all of them. The V and J calls and clone size come from that table; D and trimming were worked out from the DNA. The sample contains 350,000 to 450,000 clones, about 89% of which appear only once. While infection was still active, Seattle patients were enrolled and then followed longitudinally. The sample taken for sequencing was peripheral blood. This clonotype was sampled from a woman aged 55-70 years with COVID-19, enrolled during active disease.

The CDR3 nucleotides are TGTGCCAGCAGTCTGAACAGGGGGAAACCCTACACCTTC. It encodes CASSLNRGKPYTF. The rearrangement links TRBV27 to TRBJ1-2; 8 bases match TRBD1. Germline V gene lookup returns CDR1 MNHEY and CDR2 SMNVEV (reference sequence). The CDR3 runs to 13 residues. Losses at the gene ends were 5 bases for V and 10 bases for J; bases not matched to a gene: 9.